These T cell receptor beta chains were read from a single sample in a study of Ad26.COV2.S vaccination and SARS-CoV-2 variants. Generated by immunoSEQ multiplex PCR, the TCRdb table keeps only in-frame clones and is missing some. Found here are about 480,000 clones, roughly 85% of them singletons; the top ten hold roughly 13%. Here the sequenced sample was peripheral blood, taken in a trial of Ad26.COV2.S vaccine versus placebo. The receptors here all came from a person between 18 and 65 years old who received the Ad26.COV2.S COVID-19 vaccine or a placebo. The CDR3 runs from the conserved cysteine through the conserved F or W. Each record gives: J gene, CDR3 length, V gene, clone size, D gene, CDR3 DNA, CDR3 protein. D genes are given only for firm matches. The listing skips clone size in some rows; elsewhere it reads once, few, many or a size class.

j_gene: TRBJ1-5; len: 15; v_gene: TRBV19; abundance: few; d_gene: TRBD1; CDR3nt: TGTGCCACCGGGACTCAGGGGGGAGGCAATCAGCCCCAGCATTTT; CDR3aa: CATGTQGGGNQPQHF
j_gene: TRBJ2-7; len: 15; v_gene: TRBV3-1/TRBV3-2; abundance: .; d_gene: TRBD2; CDR3nt: TGTGCCAGCAGCCGTGGGACTAGCGGGGACTACGAGCAGTACTTC; CDR3aa: CASSRGTSGDYEQYF
j_gene: TRBJ2-2; len: 16; v_gene: TRBV7-9; abundance: .; d_gene: .; CDR3nt: TGTGCCAGCAGCTTAGCCCTTGCCGGGGGTACCGGGGAGCTGTTTTTT; CDR3aa: CASSLALAGGTGELFF
j_gene: TRBJ1-1; len: 13; v_gene: TRBV30; abundance: .; d_gene: .; CDR3nt: TGTGCCTGGAGTGTAAGTCCGTACACTGAAGCTTTCTTT; CDR3aa: CAWSVSPYTEAFF
j_gene: TRBJ2-3; len: 16; v_gene: TRBV3-1/TRBV3-2; abundance: once; d_gene: TRBD2; CDR3nt: TGTGCCAGCAGCCAAGTTAATAGCGGGAGGATAGATACGCAGTATTTT; CDR3aa: CASSQVNSGRIDTQYF
j_gene: TRBJ1-1; len: 13; v_gene: TRBV12-3/TRBV12-4; abundance: .; d_gene: .; CDR3nt: TGTGCCAGCAGTTTTCGGGGGACATCGATGGCTTTCTTT; CDR3aa: CASSFRGTSMAFF
j_gene: TRBJ2-7; len: 15; v_gene: TRBV19; abundance: .; d_gene: .; CDR3nt: TGTGCCAGTAGTACTTCTTCGGTGGGGGGAAGGGAGCAGTACTTC; CDR3aa: CASSTSSVGGREQYF
j_gene: TRBJ1-1; len: 14; v_gene: TRBV28; abundance: .; d_gene: TRBD1; CDR3nt: TGTGCCAGCAGTTTAGGGACAGGGGACACTGAAGCTTTCTTT; CDR3aa: CASSLGTGDTEAFF
j_gene: TRBJ1-1; len: 14; v_gene: TRBV29-1; abundance: .; d_gene: .; CDR3nt: TGCAGCGTTGAACGGGGGACCGCCGGTGGTCAGGCTTTCTTT; CDR3aa: CSVERGTAGGQAFF
j_gene: TRBJ1-1; len: 16; v_gene: TRBV5-1; abundance: .; d_gene: .; CDR3nt: TGCGCCAGCACTATGAGACCGCAGGGAGGGAACACTGAAGCTTTCTTT; CDR3aa: CASTMRPQGGNTEAFF
j_gene: TRBJ1-2; len: 12; v_gene: TRBV30; abundance: .; d_gene: TRBD1; CDR3nt: TGTGCCTCCCGGACAGGGGAGGTTGGCTACACCTTC; CDR3aa: CASRTGEVGYTF
j_gene: TRBJ1-1; len: 14; v_gene: TRBV11-2; abundance: .; d_gene: TRBD1; CDR3nt: TGTGCCAGCAGCTTTCCCGACAGGGGGTCTGAAGCTTTCTTT; CDR3aa: CASSFPDRGSEAFF
j_gene: TRBJ2-1; len: 13; v_gene: TRBV10-3; abundance: .; d_gene: .; CDR3nt: TGTGCCATCAGTGAGGCTCAGACCAGAGAGCAGTTCTTC; CDR3aa: CAISEAQTREQFF
j_gene: TRBJ1-5; len: 13; v_gene: TRBV27; abundance: once; d_gene: TRBD1; CDR3nt: TGTGCCAGCAGTACCGACAGGGATCAGCCCCAGCATTTT; CDR3aa: CASSTDRDQPQHF
j_gene: TRBJ2-2; len: 16; v_gene: TRBV18; abundance: few; d_gene: TRBD1; CDR3nt: TGTGCCAGCTCACCGGGACAGGGGGCGCAAACCGGGGAGCTGTTTTTT; CDR3aa: CASSPGQGAQTGELFF
j_gene: TRBJ1-6; len: 13; v_gene: TRBV5-8; abundance: .; d_gene: .; CDR3nt: TGTGCCAGCAGCTTGGGACGAAATTCACCCCTCCACTTT; CDR3aa: CASSLGRNSPLHF
j_gene: TRBJ1-1; len: 16; v_gene: TRBV6-5; abundance: .; d_gene: .; CDR3nt: TGTGCCAGCAGTTACGGGGGGCCTGACATGAACACTGAAGCTTTCTTT; CDR3aa: CASSYGGPDMNTEAFF
j_gene: TRBJ1-1; len: 15; v_gene: TRBV5-4; abundance: .; d_gene: .; CDR3nt: TGTGCCAGCAGCTTGGCCGGGACCTGGAACACTGAAGCTTTCTTT; CDR3aa: CASSLAGTWNTEAFF
j_gene: TRBJ1-1; len: 13; v_gene: TRBV14; abundance: .; d_gene: .; CDR3nt: TGTGCCAGCAGCCAAGATCGCGTTACTGAAGCTTTCTTT; CDR3aa: CASSQDRVTEAFF
j_gene: TRBJ1-2; len: 15; v_gene: TRBV5-1; abundance: .; d_gene: .; CDR3nt: TGCGCCAGCAGCGTCTCAGGCCAGACTAACTATGGCTACACCTTC; CDR3aa: CASSVSGQTNYGYTF
j_gene: TRBJ1-1; len: 16; v_gene: TRBV5-1; abundance: once; d_gene: .; CDR3nt: TGCGCCAGCAGCCCGCCGCGTGGGGACCCCAACACTGAAGCTTTCTTT; CDR3aa: CASSPPRGDPNTEAFF
j_gene: TRBJ2-3; len: 12; v_gene: TRBV7-9; abundance: .; d_gene: TRBD2; CDR3nt: TGTGCCAGCAGCTTTCTAGCGGGGGCCCTGTATTTT; CDR3aa: CASSFLAGALYF